Each of the 6 T cell receptor beta chains below was sequenced from the same sample in a study of shared clonotypes between healthy human individuals. Assay: immunoSEQ multiplex PCR; the TCRdb copy retains only in-frame clones and omits some. The top ten clones hold approximately 1% of a sample with some 2 million clones, about 95% of them seen once. Naive CD8 isolation took CD45RO-negative cells positively selected for CCR7 and excluded terminally differentiated effector memory CD45RA+ cells. Source material: naive CD8+ T cells sorted from blood. The receptor source for this set is a man aged 18-30 years in good health.

Comments on this clone: The same CDR3 is also encoded by other DNA sequences in this sample. The chain employs TRBV7-9 and TRBJ2-1, with TRBD1 as a possible D gene (6 bases). V was cut by 5 bases and J by 4 bases, with 12 bases left in between. Germline V gene data show CDR1 as SEHNR and CDR2 as FQNEAQ (reference sequence). This CDR3 is built from 14 residues. The CDR3 sequence is CASSPWTEYNEQFF. In nucleotides, the CDR3 is TGTGCCAGCAGCCCGTGGACAGAATACAATGAGCAGTTCTTC.

V gene TRBV4-3 combines with J gene TRBJ2-7; 8 nucleotides align to TRBD1. Germline lookup yields CDR1 LGHNA and CDR2 YSLEER. The CDR3 has 15 amino acids. V gave up 0 bases and J gave up 2 bases; unmatched junction bases: 3. CDR3 nucleotide sequence: TGCGCCAGCAGCCAAGAACCAGGGGGCACCTACGAGCAGTACTTC. Translating it yields CASSQEPGGTYEQYF.

This clone showed up just once. The genes are TRBV27 and TRBJ2-5, with D perhaps TRBD1 or TRBD2 (6 bases each). CDR1 and CDR2 from the germline V gene are MNHEY and SMNVEV (reference sequence). The CDR3 has 15 residues. Trimming left V 3 bases short and J 2 bases short, with 13 bases between. CDR3: CASSFLVGGQETQYF. CDR3 DNA sequence: TGTGCCAGCAGTTTCTTAGTAGGGGGGCAAGAGACCCAGTACTTC.

This clone was observed once. The chain uses TRBV12-5 and TRBJ2-1; D not resolved. This CDR3 is 12 amino acids long. Trimming cost V 2 bases and J 8 bases, with 7 bases left between them. Germline CDR1 reads LGHNT; CDR2 reads FRNRAP. The CDR3 spells CASGLSTDEQFF. CDR3 DNA: TGTGCTAGTGGTTTGTCGACGGATGAGCAGTTCTTC.

The chain couples TRBV5-4 to TRBJ1-2, with D possibly matching TRBD1 (6 bases). This CDR3 contains 13 residues. Germline CDR1 and CDR2: SGHNT and YYREEE (reference sequence). Trimming left V 2 bases short and J 5 bases short, with 10 bases between. CDR3 in DNA: TGTGCCAGCAGCTTCAAGGGGGTTTATGGCTACACCTTC. It codes for CASSFKGVYGYTF.

The rearrangement joins TRBV7-9 to TRBJ1-1; the match to TRBD1 covers 8 bases. Germline CDR1 SEHNR, CDR2 FQNEAQ (reference sequence). This CDR3 comprises 15 residues. Germline trimming cut 3 bases from V and 7 bases from J; bases unmatched to any gene: 10. The CDR3 region is CASSLWAQGGLEAFF. The CDR3 nucleotides read TGTGCCAGCAGCTTGTGGGCACAGGGGGGACTTGAAGCTTTCTTT.